A selection of T cell receptor beta chains follows, all from one sample in a study of OX40 agonist ivuxolimab in advanced cancers. Libraries were prepared by immunoSEQ multiplex PCR; TCRdb keeps only in-frame clonotypes and omits some of them. The sample shows some 80,000 clones, roughly 84% of them seen only once. The specimen was CD4+ or CD8+ T cells sorted from blood, collected in a trial of the OX40 agonist ivuxolimab. These receptors were taken from an adult with an advanced solid tumor such as melanoma, head and neck, liver or kidney cancer. Each CDR3 is given with its conserved first and last residue. D genes are given only for firm matches. Clone size appears in some rows only: once, few, many, or a class for an expanded clone.

DNA: TGTGCCAGCAGCACCGGCCCGGGGTATGGCTACACCTTC; CDR3: CASSTGPGYGYTF; D: .; J: TRBJ1-2; V: TRBV5-6; size: .
DNA: TGTGCCAGCAGTTCCTTACCCCGGGGCTACACTGAAGCTTTCTTT; CDR3: CASSSLPRGYTEAFF; D: .; J: TRBJ1-1; V: TRBV28; size: once
DNA: TGCAGTGCCAGGGGGGGTGGGACCCAGTACTTC; CDR3: CSARGGGTQYF; D: .; J: TRBJ2-5; V: TRBV20-1; size: .
DNA: TGTGCCAGCAGTGATAAGCGTAGATCGGGGGAGCTGTTTTTT; CDR3: CASSDKRRSGELFF; D: .; J: TRBJ2-2; V: TRBV2; size: .
DNA: TGTGCCAGTAGTATAACGTCGGGGGTCGAGACCCAGTACTTC; CDR3: CASSITSGVETQYF; D: .; J: TRBJ2-5; V: TRBV19; size: .
DNA: TGTGCCAGCAGTTTTACCCAGGGGGTAACCATTCAGTACTTC; CDR3: CASSFTQGVTIQYF; D: TRBD1; J: TRBJ2-4; V: TRBV28; size: .
DNA: TGTGCCAGTAGTAAACCGGGACAGAGATACAATGAGCAGTTCTTC; CDR3: CASSKPGQRYNEQFF; D: TRBD1; J: TRBJ2-1; V: TRBV19; size: .
DNA: TGTGCCAGCAGTACCAACAGGGGAAGGAACACCGGGGAGCTGTTTTTT; CDR3: CASSTNRGRNTGELFF; D: TRBD1; J: TRBJ2-2; V: TRBV28; size: .
DNA: TGTGCCAGCTCACCGAGTTTGGGAGGTGAAAAACTGTTTTTT; CDR3: CASSPSLGGEKLFF; D: .; J: TRBJ1-4; V: TRBV18; size: .
DNA: TGTGCCAGCAGCTCGCGGGTTGGGGAGCAGTTCTTC; CDR3: CASSSRVGEQFF; D: .; J: TRBJ2-1; V: TRBV6-5; size: .
DNA: TGTGCCAGCAGTTTGGGGACAGGGAGCAATCAGCCCCAGCATTTT; CDR3: CASSLGTGSNQPQHF; D: TRBD1; J: TRBJ1-5; V: TRBV6-6; size: .
DNA: TGCGCCAGCAGCTTAGGAGGGGCCACAGATACGCAGTATTTT; CDR3: CASSLGGATDTQYF; D: .; J: TRBJ2-3; V: TRBV5-1; size: .
DNA: TGTGCCACCTACATGAACACTGAAGCTTTCTTT; CDR3: CATYMNTEAFF; D: .; J: TRBJ1-1; V: TRBV28; size: .
DNA: TGTGCCAGCAGTTACTCCACGGGGGGGCAGCCCCAGCATTTT; CDR3: CASSYSTGGQPQHF; D: .; J: TRBJ1-5; V: TRBV6-5; size: .
DNA: TGCAGCGTTGCGCCGAGCCTTGTACCCGGGACCCAGTACTTC; CDR3: CSVAPSLVPGTQYF; D: .; J: TRBJ2-5; V: TRBV29-1; size: .
DNA: TGTGCCAGCAGCGCCACTTCACCAGGCAGGAACACTGAAGCTTTCTTT; CDR3: CASSATSPGRNTEAFF; D: .; J: TRBJ1-1; V: TRBV9; size: .
DNA: TGTGCCAGCAGGGGACGGGGCATCCAGGACTCCTATGGCTACACCTTC; CDR3: CASRGRGIQDSYGYTF; D: .; J: TRBJ1-2; V: TRBV27; size: .
DNA: TGTGCTAGTGGTTTGGTGGTGGGTACCGGGACACGGTATAGCAATCAGCCCCAGCATTTT; CDR3: CASGLVVGTGTRYSNQPQHF; D: .; J: TRBJ1-5; V: TRBV12-5; size: .
DNA: TGTGCCAGCAGTGTACACGGGACAGAGCAAGAGACCCAGTACTTC; CDR3: CASSVHGTEQETQYF; D: TRBD1; J: TRBJ2-5; V: TRBV25-1; size: few
DNA: TGTGCCAGCAGCCCCCACAGGGGGCCAAACACTGAAGCTTTCTTT; CDR3: CASSPHRGPNTEAFF; D: TRBD1; J: TRBJ1-1; V: TRBV7-8; size: .
DNA: TGTGCCAGCAGTCCGGCTTTAGATACGCAGTATTTT; CDR3: CASSPALDTQYF; D: .; J: TRBJ2-3; V: TRBV6-6; size: .
DNA: TGTGCCAGCAGTTATGGTGATGTAGCTGGAAACACCATATATTTT; CDR3: CASSYGDVAGNTIYF; D: .; J: TRBJ1-3; V: TRBV6-5; size: .
DNA: TGCGCCAGCGCCCTGATGGGGGGTTCCACTGAAGCTTTCTTT; CDR3: CASALMGGSTEAFF; D: .; J: TRBJ1-1; V: TRBV5-1; size: .
DNA: TGCGCCAGCAGTCAACGGGCCACCGTGAATGAAAAACTGTTTTTT; CDR3: CASSQRATVNEKLFF; D: .; J: TRBJ1-4; V: TRBV23-1; size: .
DNA: TGTGCCAGCAGCCCCCGGCGAAGCTCTGGGGCCAACGTCCTGACTTTC; CDR3: CASSPRRSSGANVLTF; D: .; J: TRBJ2-6; V: TRBV7-2; size: .
DNA: TGTGCCAGAGAGCGGGGACAGGCAGATTATGGCTACACCTTC; CDR3: CARERGQADYGYTF; D: TRBD1; J: TRBJ1-2; V: TRBV7-9; size: .
DNA: TGCAGCGTTGACCAGACCGGGGAGCAGTACTTC; CDR3: CSVDQTGEQYF; D: .; J: TRBJ2-7; V: TRBV29-1; size: .
DNA: TGTGCCAGTAGTAACCTTGGACAGGGCGGTGGCTACACCTTC; CDR3: CASSNLGQGGGYTF; D: TRBD1; J: TRBJ1-2; V: TRBV19; size: .
DNA: TGTGCCAGCAGCCGGACTAGCGGGAGCAACAATGAGCAGTTCTTC; CDR3: CASSRTSGSNNEQFF; D: TRBD2; J: TRBJ2-1; V: TRBV7-6; size: .
DNA: TGTGCCAAGCACAGGGGCAGAACCCCCCGTGGCGGGGAGCTGTTTTTT; CDR3: CAKHRGRTPRGGELFF; D: .; J: TRBJ2-2; V: TRBV21-1; size: once
DNA: TGTGCCAGCACGCGTGGGCTAGCGGGGAACACCGGGGAGCTGTTTTTT; CDR3: CASTRGLAGNTGELFF; D: TRBD2; J: TRBJ2-2; V: TRBV9; size: .
DNA: TGTGCCAGCAGCTCGGGACAGGGGTTCTACGAGCAGTACTTC; CDR3: CASSSGQGFYEQYF; D: TRBD1; J: TRBJ2-7; V: TRBV7-8; size: .
DNA: TGTGCCACCATTTTTGGGAGGTCAGGATCGGATGAGCAGTTCTTC; CDR3: CATIFGRSGSDEQFF; D: .; J: TRBJ2-1; V: TRBV2; size: .
DNA: TGTGCCAGCAGTGGACAGGGGCTGGGCACAGATACGCAGTATTTT; CDR3: CASSGQGLGTDTQYF; D: TRBD1; J: TRBJ2-3; V: TRBV6-1; size: .
DNA: TGTGCCAGCAGCTTTAAGGGACAGGGGGACGAAAAACTGTTTTTT; CDR3: CASSFKGQGDEKLFF; D: TRBD1; J: TRBJ1-4; V: TRBV7-2; size: .
DNA: TGCGCCAGCAGCTTGCAGCTTAGCTCCTACAATGAGCAGTTCTTC; CDR3: CASSLQLSSYNEQFF; D: .; J: TRBJ2-1; V: TRBV5-1; size: .
DNA: TGTGCCAGCAGCTGGGGGGACGAGCAGTACTTC; CDR3: CASSWGDEQYF; D: .; J: TRBJ2-7; V: TRBV7-2; size: .
DNA: TGTGCCAGCAGCGGGGGCGGGACCTATGGCTACACCTTC; CDR3: CASSGGGTYGYTF; D: .; J: TRBJ1-2; V: TRBV5-4; size: .
DNA: TGTGCCAGCACCCCGGACAGATCTCTTGGCTACACCTTC; CDR3: CASTPDRSLGYTF; D: .; J: TRBJ1-2; V: TRBV6-5; size: .
DNA: TGTGCCAGCTCACCGGTGACAGGGGGCTGGGAAGAGACCCAGTACTTC; CDR3: CASSPVTGGWEETQYF; D: TRBD1; J: TRBJ2-5; V: TRBV18; size: few
DNA: TGCGCCAGCAGCCAAGATTGTCCACTAGCGGGGGGGCGGGGCCCGGACACAGATACGCAGTATTTT; CDR3: CASSQDCPLAGGRGPDTDTQYF; D: TRBD2; J: TRBJ2-3; V: TRBV4-3; size: few
DNA: TGTGCCAGCAGCTTAGGAGCGGTCACAGATACGCAGTATTTT; CDR3: CASSLGAVTDTQYF; D: .; J: TRBJ2-3; V: TRBV11-3; size: .
DNA: TGTGCCAGCAAACCGGGACTCTTGTCCTACGAGCAGTACTTC; CDR3: CASKPGLLSYEQYF; D: .; J: TRBJ2-7; V: TRBV27; size: .
DNA: TGTGCCAGCAGCCTCACAGGGGCAGGGCAGCCCCAGCATTTT; CDR3: CASSLTGAGQPQHF; D: TRBD1; J: TRBJ1-5; V: TRBV7-9; size: .
DNA: TGTGCCAGCAGCAAAGCGGGGAGAAGGGACACGAGCCACAATGAGCAGTTCTTC; CDR3: CASSKAGRRDTSHNEQFF; D: .; J: TRBJ2-1; V: TRBV21-1; size: .
DNA: TGCGCCAGCAGCCAAGAATGGAGAGTAGGAGGTTACAATGAGCAGTTCTTC; CDR3: CASSQEWRVGGYNEQFF; D: .; J: TRBJ2-1; V: TRBV4-3; size: .
DNA: TGTGCCAGCAGCCTGGGGCCGGGAGGGGGCTATGGCTACACCTTC; CDR3: CASSLGPGGGYGYTF; D: .; J: TRBJ1-2; V: TRBV7-3; size: .
DNA: TGTGCCAGCAGCTTAAGTGCGGACACTGAAGCTTTCTTT; CDR3: CASSLSADTEAFF; D: .; J: TRBJ1-1; V: TRBV11-2; size: .
DNA: TGTGCCAGCAGCTTAAACAGGGAGCCCTCCTACGAGCAGTACTTC; CDR3: CASSLNREPSYEQYF; D: .; J: TRBJ2-7; V: TRBV7-8; size: .